These 10 T cell receptor beta chains share one sample of origin, sequenced in a study of blood T cell repertoires in COVID-19. The protocol was immunoSEQ multiplex PCR, while the TCRdb copy is restricted to in-frame clones and leaves out a portion. The sample contains fewer than 200,000 clones, roughly 82% of which appear only once. Sequencing was done on a sample of peripheral blood. The source of these receptors is a woman between 40 and 50 years old with COVID-19, enrolled during active disease.

This chain uses TRBV6-5 with TRBJ1-1; no clear D. Trimming pared 7 bases from V and 0 bases from J, leaving 15 bases between. CDR1 and CDR2 from the germline V gene are MNHEY and SVGAGI. CDR3 length: 15 amino acids. In nucleotides, the CDR3 is TGTGCCAGCAAACGTCAGTCTCTAGTGAACACTGAAGCTTTCTTT. The encoded protein is CASKRQSLVNTEAFF.

The V and J genes are TRBV11-2 and TRBJ2-7, with D perhaps TRBD1 (6 bases). From germline, CDR1 is SGHAT and CDR2 FQNNGV. The CDR3 is 15 residues long. Trimming left V 3 bases short and J 3 bases short, with 15 bases between. The CDR3 DNA is TGTGCCAGCAGCTTTCCCAGGACAGACGTCTACGAGCAGTACGTC. This sequence encodes CASSFPRTDVYEQYV.

The rearrangement links TRBV19 to TRBJ2-5, with a possible D match to TRBD1 (6 bases). The CDR3 runs 16 residues. The V gene's germline CDR1 is LNHDA and CDR2 SQIVND (reference sequence). Trimming removed 6 bases at V and 0 bases at J, with 17 bases between. The CDR3 coding sequence is TGTGCCAGTAGCACCCTTGGACAGACCTACCAAGAGACCCAGTACTTC. This translates into CASSTLGQTYQETQYF.

The chain combines TRBV5-6 with TRBJ1-5; 9 bases agree with TRBD1. The germline V gene encodes CDR1 SGHDT and CDR2 YYEEEE. The ends lost 5 bases at V and 1 base at J; junction bases unmatched: 4. This CDR3 spans 15 amino acids. Here the CDR3 reads CASSSGQGSNQPQHF. CDR3 DNA: TGTGCCAGCAGTTCTGGACAGGGGAGCAATCAGCCCCAGCATTTT.

This clone appeared a few times. The V call is TRBV5-6, the J call TRBJ1-1, with D uncertain. V lost 2 bases and J 9 bases, leaving 14 bases between the germline ends. CDR3 length: 13 amino acids. Germline-derived CDR1 and CDR2 are SGHDT and YYEEEE. The CDR3 sequence: CASSFRGIAKAFF. CDR3 DNA: TGTGCCAGCAGCTTCCGAGGGATTGCTAAAGCTTTCTTT.

The chain employs TRBV11-1 and TRBJ2-2; D may be TRBD2 (5 bases). Germline V lookup: CDR1 SGHAT, CDR2 FQDESV (reference sequence). The CDR3 is 14 amino acids. V was pared by 8 bases and J by 6 bases, with 16 bases between. In DNA, the CDR3 is TGTGCCAGCTACGGAGGAATCCCTCCCGGGGAGCTGTTTTTT. Residues: CASYGGIPPGELFF.

V is TRBV9 and J is TRBJ1-6, with a possible D match to TRBD1 (5 bases). The CDR3 loop spans 14 amino acids. V was clipped by 2 bases and J by 7 bases, with 10 bases between them. CDR1 and CDR2 (germline): SGDLS, YYNGEE. The CDR3 reads CASSVGPENSPLHF. The DNA for the CDR3 is TGTGCCAGCAGCGTGGGGCCTGAGAATTCACCCCTCCACTTT.

J is TRBJ2-1 and V is TRBV3-1 (or the pseudogene TRBV3-2); D remains ambiguous. V was pared by 2 bases and J by 7 bases, with 6 bases between. Germline V gene data show CDR1 as LGHDT and CDR2 as YNNKEL (reference sequence). CDR3 length: 12 residues. CDR3 nucleotides: TGTGCCAGCAGCCAACGCAGGAATGAGCAGTTCTTC. It is translated as CASSQRRNEQFF.

The rearrangement joins TRBV3-1 (or the pseudogene TRBV3-2) to TRBJ2-1; 8 nucleotides line up with TRBD2. Germline V lookup: CDR1 LGHDT, CDR2 YNNKEL (reference sequence). After removal of 3 bases from V and 10 bases from J, the junction contained 5 bases not matched to a gene. This CDR3 has 13 amino acids. Here the CDR3 reads CASSQGLAGEQFF. The CDR3 nucleotides are TGTGCCAGCAGCCAGGGATTAGCGGGGGAGCAGTTCTTC.

This clone has just one count. This sequence joins TRBV9 and TRBJ2-7, with a weak D call TRBD2 (6 bases). Looked up from germline, CDR1 is SGDLS and CDR2 is YYNGEE. CDR3 size: 15 residues. The V and J ends lost 4 bases and 3 bases respectively, with 17 bases between them. DNA for the CDR3: TGTGCCAGCAGCCCCACCGGGACTTCGCTCTACGAGCAGTACTTC. Protein sequence: CASSPTGTSLYEQYF.